What follows are 29 T cell receptor beta chains derived from one specimen sequenced in a study of OX40 agonist ivuxolimab in advanced cancers. The library was produced with the immunoSEQ multiplex PCR assay. What TCRdb holds here is the immuneACCESS table cut down to in-frame rearrangements. Part of the clones is not present; checked against another copy, under half of the missing clones reflect an unresolved V gene, and the others are unexplained. The sample data list tens of thousands of clones, and 82% of these were observed just once. The ten largest account for about 7.6% of the sample. Sequencing used CD4+ or CD8+ T cells sorted from blood, obtained in a trial of the OX40 agonist ivuxolimab. These receptor sequences come from an adult with an advanced solid tumor such as melanoma, head and neck, liver or kidney cancer.

CDR3 region: CASSLIGTGYGYTF. The CDR3, as DNA: TGCGCCAGCAGCTTGATAGGGACAGGCTATGGCTACACCTTC. This sequence joins TRBV5-1 and TRBJ1-2; 8 bases are shared with TRBD1. Trimming cost V 1 base and J 4 bases; bases outside gene matches: 3. This CDR3 region has 14 residues. From germline, CDR1 is SGHRS and CDR2 YFSETQ.

The chain links TRBV14 to TRBJ1-1; the D gene is possibly TRBD1 (5 bases). Germline lookup yields CDR1 SGHDN and CDR2 FVKESK. V lost 2 bases to trimming and J lost 1 base, with 17 bases between them. This CDR3 contains 17 residues. The CDR3 sequence is CASSQWETVLSNTEAFF. CDR3 DNA: TGTGCCAGCAGCCAATGGGAGACAGTCCTATCGAACACTGAAGCTTTCTTT.

V usage is TRBV6-1 and J usage is TRBJ2-2; TRBD1 aligns across 9 bases. Germline V gives CDR1 MNHNS, CDR2 SASEGT. The CDR3 totals 14 residues. The V segment lost 8 bases and the J segment 5 bases; nucleotides outside the gene matches: 6. The CDR3 region has the DNA TGTGCCAGCCGCCGGGACAGGGATACCGGGGAGCTGTTTTTT. Translation: CASRRDRDTGELFF.

CDR3 in amino acids: CASSLRGGHRNEQYF. In nucleotides, the CDR3 is TGTGCCAGCAGTCTTCGAGGAGGGCATCGGAACGAGCAGTACTTC. This chain uses TRBV27 with TRBJ2-7; D might be TRBD2 (6 bases). Germline CDR1 reads MNHEY; CDR2 reads SMNVEV (reference sequence). The length of the CDR3 is 15 residues. V lost 5 bases, J lost 5 bases, and 19 bases lay in between.

CDR3 protein: CASSFRDRRGEQYF. In DNA form, the CDR3 reads TGTGCCAGTTCTTTCCGGGACAGGCGGGGCGAGCAGTACTTC. The rearrangement links TRBV19 to TRBJ2-5, with 8 bases matching TRBD1. The J call may be mistaken, given a closer DNA end match to TRBJ2-7. The CDR3 runs to 14 residues. Germline V CDR1 and CDR2: LNHDA, SQIVND (reference sequence).

The chain couples TRBV30 to TRBJ1-3, with D unclear. This CDR3 contains 13 residues. Germline-derived CDR1 and CDR2 are GTSNPN and SVGIG (reference sequence). V dropped 0 bases and J dropped 8 bases, with 11 bases sitting between them. The CDR3 DNA reads as TGTGCCTGGAGTGTTTCCTGGCGGGACACCATATATTTT. This encodes CAWSVSWRDTIYF.

This clone has a single count. The V call is TRBV5-4, the J call TRBJ2-4; D uncertain. The length of the CDR3 is 14 residues. The V and J ends lost 0 bases and 1 base respectively, with 5 bases between them. Germline CDR1 SGHNT, CDR2 YYREEE (reference sequence). This chain's CDR3 is CASSLDSAKNIQYF. CDR3 DNA sequence: TGTGCCAGCAGCTTGGACTCGGCCAAAAACATTCAGTACTTC.

This chain joins TRBV7-9 and TRBJ2-6; D may be TRBD1 (6 bases). The CDR3 consists of 16 residues. V lost 1 base and J lost 0, with 7 bases in between. Germline-derived CDR1 and CDR2 are SEHNR and FQNEAQ (reference sequence). The CDR3 bases are TGTGCCAGCAGCTTAGGACAGGACTCTGGGGCCAACGTCCTGACTTTC. It specifies CASSLGQDSGANVLTF.

Comment on this clone: The missing conserved phenylalanine or tryptophan at the end of this CDR3 makes a read error likely. This CDR3 reads CASSENGQGTEAFL. The CDR3 bases are TGTGCCAGCAGTGAAAATGGGCAAGGCACTGAAGCTTTCCTT. This rearrangement joins TRBV6-1 to TRBJ1-1; D unresolved. CDR3 length equals 14 residues. The V gene lost 2 bases and the J gene lost 4 bases, with 11 bases spanning the gap. CDR1 and CDR2 (germline): MNHNS, SASEGT.

The chain combines TRBV9 with TRBJ1-3, with 9 positions matching TRBD1. The junction had 8 bases not matched to a gene; V was cut back by 8 bases and J by 2 bases. The CDR3 runs to 15 residues. Germline V gene data show CDR1 as SGDLS and CDR2 as YYNGEE. The CDR3 DNA reads TGTGCCAGTGCCCTTGGACAGGGGCCTGGAAACACCATATATTTT. It translates to CASALGQGPGNTIYF.

This rearrangement joins TRBV5-1 to TRBJ2-5, with 11 bases matching TRBD1. Germline V gene sequence: CDR1 SGHRS, CDR2 YFSETQ. J gave up 5 bases and V 4 bases, and 7 bases lay outside the gene matches. CDR3 length: 15 amino acids. The CDR3 protein is CASSGTGGRHETQYF. The CDR3 region has the DNA TGCGCCAGCAGCGGGACAGGGGGTCGACACGAGACCCAGTACTTC.

A word on this clone: The identical CDR3 is also encoded by other nucleotide sequences in the sample. The J gene is TRBJ2-6, the V gene TRBV6-5; D remains unclear. Germline-derived CDR1 and CDR2 are MNHEY and SVGAGI. V shed 8 bases and J shed 4 bases, with 6 bases lying between them. The CDR3 is 12 residues long. The CDR3 is CASLSGANVLTF. The CDR3 coding sequence is TGTGCCAGCTTGTCAGGGGCCAACGTCCTGACTTTC.

The V and J genes are TRBV5-5 and TRBJ2-7, with 9 bases aligning to TRBD1. V was clipped by 4 bases and J by 4 bases; unmatched bases: 9. Germline CDR1 SGHKS, CDR2 YYEKEE (reference sequence). This CDR3 spans 15 amino acids. CDR3 amino acids: CASSQDRGAFYEQYF. The DNA for the CDR3 is TGTGCCAGCAGCCAGGACAGGGGAGCGTTTTACGAGCAGTACTTC. The full variable domain, completed using reference TRBV5-5 and TRBJ2-7, is DAGVTQSPTHLIKTRGQQVTLRCSPISGHKSVSWYQQVLGQGPQFIFQYYEKEERGRGNFPDRFSARQFPNYSSELNVNALLLGDSALYLCASSQDRGAFYEQYFGPGTRLTVT.

The sample holds one count of this clone. The chain combines TRBV30 with TRBJ2-7; D gene uncertain. From germline, CDR1 is GTSNPN and CDR2 SVGIG (reference sequence). Trimming shortened V by 4 bases and J by 2 bases, and 18 bases separated the two germline ends. This CDR3 region has 15 residues. The CDR3 DNA reads TGTGCCTGGAAACGACGAGACCGGTCCCCCTACGAGCAGTACTTC. It specifies CAWKRRDRSPYEQYF.

The chain employs TRBV5-1 and TRBJ2-7; 11 nucleotides match TRBD2. V lost 9 bases and J lost 3; bases outside the gene matches: 8. Germline-derived CDR1 and CDR2 are SGHRS and YFSETQ. The CDR3 has 14 residues. The CDR3 region has the DNA TGCGCCACTAGGGAGGGGACTAGCGGCTACGAGCAGTACTTC. Translation: CATREGTSGYEQYF.

This rearrangement joins TRBV2 to TRBJ2-7, with D perhaps TRBD1 or TRBD2 (6 bases each). V was shortened by 5 bases and J by 0 bases, with 17 bases between the two germline ends. CDR3 size: 16 residues. CDR1 SNHLY and CDR2 FYNNEI come from the germline V gene. The CDR3 DNA follows: TGTGCCAGCAGTCCGAGGGGGAGGCAAAACTCCTACGAGCAGTACTTC. Translating gives CASSPRGRQNSYEQYF.

The chain is built from TRBV6-5 and TRBJ1-5; D remains ambiguous. Germline values: CDR1 MNHEY, CDR2 SVGAGI. CDR3 size: 13 residues. Trimming pared 7 bases from V and 4 bases from J, leaving 11 bases between. The CDR3 protein is CASMGETNQPQHF. In DNA, the CDR3 is TGTGCCAGCATGGGAGAAACAAATCAGCCCCAGCATTTT.

In this sample, this clone turned up once. This chain links TRBV5-1 with TRBJ2-3; TRBD2 aligns across 7 bases. From germline, CDR1 is SGHRS and CDR2 YFSETQ. This CDR3 spans 16 amino acids. V lost 7 bases and J lost 4; bases outside the gene matches: 15. The CDR3 DNA follows: TGCGCCAGCCGTAACTCGGGGCGGGAGATGCCAGATACGCAGTATTTT. It translates to CASRNSGREMPDTQYF.

This chain connects TRBV11-2 to TRBJ2-7; D not certain. The CDR3 covers 15 residues. Trimming pared 1 base from V and 3 bases from J, leaving 13 bases between. CDR1 is SGHAT and CDR2 is FQNNGV in the germline V gene. CDR3 DNA sequence: TGTGCCAGCAGCTTAGGGGTTGGAATATACTACGAGCAGTACTTC. Its translation is CASSLGVGIYYEQYF. Drawing the rest from reference TRBV11-2 and TRBJ2-7, the complete variable domain is EAGVAQSPRYKIIEKRQSVAFWCNPISGHATLYWYQQILGQGPKLLIQFQNNGVVDDSQLPKDRFSAERLKGVDSTLKIQPAKLEDSAVYLCASSLGVGIYYEQYFGPGTRLTVT.

This clone was found a few times. The chain joins TRBV14 to TRBJ2-3; 14 nucleotides line up with TRBD2. Germline trimming cut 0 bases from V and 13 bases from J; bases unmatched to any gene: 6. The CDR3 sequence is 15 residues long. Germline CDR1 and CDR2: SGHDN and FVKESK. The CDR3 spells CASSQEGTSGSSKYF. CDR3 nucleotide sequence: TGTGCCAGCAGCCAAGAGGGGACTAGCGGGAGTTCCAAGTATTTT. Together with reference TRBV14 and TRBJ2-3, the CDR3 gives the full variable domain: EAGVTQFPSHSVIEKGQTVTLRCDPISGHDNLYWYRRVMGKEIKFLLHFVKESKQDESGMPNNRFLAERTGGTYSTLKVQPAELEDSGVYFCASSQEGTSGSSKYFGPGTRLTVL.

The chain links TRBV7-6 to TRBJ2-2, with TRBD2 matching 10 bases. Germline V CDR1 and CDR2: SGHVS, FNYEAQ. J gave up 6 bases and V 1 base, and 5 bases lay outside the gene matches. This CDR3 spans 16 amino acids. The CDR3 nucleotides are TGTGCCAGCAGCTTAGGGCTAGCGGGAGTAGCCGGGGAGCTGTTTTTT. This sequence encodes CASSLGLAGVAGELFF.

The rearrangement uses TRBV30 and TRBJ1-2, with 10 bases identical to TRBD1. Germline CDR1 GTSNPN, CDR2 SVGIG (reference sequence). Unmatched junction bases numbered 5, after V lost 0 bases and J lost 7 bases. This CDR3 is built from 14 residues. CDR3 DNA sequence: TGTGCCTGGAGTGTACTAGGGACAGGGGTTGGCTACACCTTC. This translates into CAWSVLGTGVGYTF.

The chain uses TRBV7-2 and TRBJ1-6, with D possibly matching TRBD1 (5 bases). V lost 5 bases and J 6 bases, leaving 17 bases between the germline ends. The V gene's germline CDR1 is SGHTA and CDR2 FQGNSA. This CDR3 is 16 amino acids long. The CDR3, as DNA: TGTGCCAGCAGCCCAAGGGGCAGGGCAGCTAATTCACCCCTCCACTTT. It yields the protein CASSPRGRAANSPLHF. Full variable domain (remainder filled in from reference TRBV7-2 and TRBJ1-6): GAGVSQSPSNKVTEKGKDVELRCDPISGHTALYWYRQSLGQGLEFLIYFQGNSAPDKSGLPSDRFSAERTGGSVSTLTIQRTQQEDSAVYLCASSPRGRAANSPLHFGNGTRLTVT.

The gene calls are TRBV25-1 and TRBJ2-1; the match to TRBD2 covers 11 bases. V lost 3 bases, J lost 6 bases, and 1 base stayed unmatched. Germline loops: CDR1 MGHDK, CDR2 SYGVNS. This CDR3 region has 14 residues. CDR3 sequence reads: CASSDSGRANEQFF. In DNA form, the CDR3 reads TGTGCCAGCAGTGATAGCGGGAGGGCCAATGAGCAGTTCTTC.

The V and J genes are TRBV6-1 and TRBJ1-1; D not certain. Germline V CDR1 and CDR2: MNHNS, SASEGT. The V end was cut by 6 bases, the J end by 2 bases, with 16 bases between. The CDR3 totals 15 residues. The CDR3 nucleotides are TGTGCCAGCAGCAGCCCGGGCGGGAGAAACACTGAAGCTTTCTTT. Residues: CASSSPGGRNTEAFF.

The V gene is TRBV7-8, the J gene TRBJ1-1, with D unresolved. The CDR3 is 13 residues long. The germline CDR1 and CDR2 sequences are SGHVS and FQNEAQ. The ends were cut back, 7 bases at V and 2 bases at J, with 11 bases in the middle. CDR3: CASTSDGNTEAFF. CDR3 bases: TGTGCCAGCACCTCTGACGGAAACACTGAAGCTTTCTTT.

The rearrangement links TRBV7-2 to TRBJ2-7; 10 bases align to TRBD2. CDR1 and CDR2 from the germline V gene are SGHTA and FQGNSA. V dropped 4 bases and J dropped 2; count of bases not matched to a gene: 5. The CDR3 length is 15 residues. This chain's CDR3 is CASSSPGLATYEQYF. CDR3 DNA: TGTGCCAGCAGCTCGCCGGGACTAGCGACCTACGAGCAGTACTTC.

The genes are TRBV18 and TRBJ1-1; the match to TRBD1 covers 7 bases. V shed 3 bases, J shed 1 base, and the junction held 5 bases outside the gene matches. CDR3 length: 15 amino acids. Germline CDR1 KGHSH, CDR2 LQKENI. CDR3 DNA sequence: TGTGCCAGCTCACCCCAGGGACAGAAGAACACTGAAGCTTTCTTT. It encodes CASSPQGQKNTEAFF.

The chain uses TRBV10-2 and TRBJ2-3; TRBD2 matches 14 bases. Trimming cost V 6 bases and J 7 bases; bases outside gene matches: 3. This CDR3 is 14 amino acids long. Germline V CDR1 and CDR2: WSHSY, SAAADI. CDR3 sequence (DNA): TGCGCCAGCAGCGGGACTAGCGGGAGATATACGCAGTATTTT. It is translated as CASSGTSGRYTQYF.